Listed below are T cell receptor beta chains from one sample, sequenced in a study of T cell changes during pregnancy in multiple sclerosis. Assay used: immunoSEQ multiplex PCR; TCRdb lists only in-frame clones, some missing. This sample has about 59,000 clones; 93% occur once, and the top ten carry roughly 2.5%. The sample was CD8+ T cells from peripheral blood mononuclear cells, taken in the third trimester of pregnancy. The receptors were gathered from a female donor with multiple sclerosis, enrolled in a pregnancy study. The CDR3 runs from the conserved cysteine through the conserved F or W. D genes are given only for firm matches. Clone size is shown for a subset of rows, as once, few, many or a class of expanded clone.

v_call,d_call,j_call,clone_size,cdr3_aa,cdr3_nt
TRBV7-9,.,TRBJ2-3,.,CASSSLSGTITDTQYF,TGTGCCAGCAGCTCCCTAAGCGGTACCATCACAGATACGCAGTATTTT
TRBV2,.,TRBJ1-2,once,CASHPTVVVNGYTF,TGTGCCAGCCACCCGACAGTCGTCGTCAATGGCTACACCTTC
TRBV28,.,TRBJ1-2,.,CASISHMNYGYTF,TGTGCCAGCATCAGTCATATGAACTATGGCTACACCTTC
TRBV5-1,TRBD1,TRBJ2-7,.,CASSSRDRLNEQYF,TGCGCCAGCAGCTCCCGGGACAGACTTAACGAGCAGTACTTC
TRBV9,.,TRBJ2-2,.,CASSPHSPGELFF,TGTGCCAGCAGCCCCCACTCTCCCGGGGAGCTGTTTTTT
TRBV27,TRBD1,TRBJ1-2,.,CASTPGGRYYGYTF,TGTGCCAGCACCCCAGGGGGTCGGTACTATGGCTACACCTTC
TRBV25-1,.,TRBJ1-2,.,CASSEKTHRKTHGYTF,TGTGCCAGCAGTGAAAAAACCCACAGGAAAACCCATGGCTACACCTTC
TRBV13,.,TRBJ1-1,.,CASSLVGSGTEAFF,TGTGCCAGCAGCTTAGTAGGGAGCGGCACTGAAGCTTTCTTT
TRBV10-1,.,TRBJ2-5,.,CASSGSPSRLTEETQYF,TGCGCCAGCAGTGGATCGCCTTCAAGGCTTACAGAAGAGACCCAGTACTTC
TRBV29-1,TRBD1,TRBJ1-1,.,CSVSAGQGLTEAFF,TGCAGCGTTTCCGCGGGACAGGGGCTGACTGAAGCTTTCTTT
TRBV2,.,TRBJ2-2,.,CAIPRGGRSNTGELFF,TGTGCCATCCCTCGCGGGGGCAGATCGAACACCGGGGAGCTGTTTTTT
TRBV15,.,TRBJ1-5,.,CATSRGRTVLNQPQHF,TGTGCCACCAGCAGGGGTAGGACAGTCTTGAATCAGCCCCAGCATTTT
TRBV30,.,TRBJ1-1,.,CAWGQSFMNTEAFF,TGTGCCTGGGGACAGTCCTTCATGAACACTGAAGCTTTCTTT
TRBV7-9,TRBD1,TRBJ1-2,.,CASNPTGAYGYTF,TGTGCCAGCAACCCGACAGGGGCTTATGGCTACACCTTC
TRBV7-2,TRBD1,TRBJ2-5,.,CASSLNRGMSETQYF,TGTGCCAGCAGCTTAAACAGGGGAATGTCAGAGACCCAGTACTTC
TRBV5-1,.,TRBJ1-5,once,CASSLWPNQPQHF,TGCGCCAGCAGCTTGTGGCCCAATCAGCCCCAGCATTTT
TRBV27,TRBD1,TRBJ2-7,.,CASSSPGTGGMGEQYF,TGTGCCAGCAGTTCCCCCGGGACAGGGGGAATGGGGGAGCAGTACTTC
TRBV27,.,TRBJ2-1,.,CASRVWAGYNEQFF,TGTGCCAGCAGAGTTTGGGCAGGGTACAATGAGCAGTTCTTC
TRBV15,.,TRBJ2-7,.,CATSRDWASGHEQYF,TGTGCCACCAGCAGAGATTGGGCCTCAGGCCACGAGCAGTACTTC
TRBV5-1,TRBD2,TRBJ2-1,once,CASSLLFQTSGRSSYNEQFF,TGCGCCAGCAGCCTTCTGTTCCAGACTAGCGGTCGCTCCTCCTACAATGAGCAGTTCTTC
TRBV11-2,TRBD1,TRBJ2-2,.,CASPGTGVAGELFF,TGTGCCAGCCCCGGGACAGGGGTGGCCGGGGAGCTGTTTTTT
TRBV9,TRBD2,TRBJ2-2,.,CASSVVLAGTGELFF,TGTGCCAGCAGCGTAGTCCTAGCGGGAACCGGGGAGCTGTTTTTT